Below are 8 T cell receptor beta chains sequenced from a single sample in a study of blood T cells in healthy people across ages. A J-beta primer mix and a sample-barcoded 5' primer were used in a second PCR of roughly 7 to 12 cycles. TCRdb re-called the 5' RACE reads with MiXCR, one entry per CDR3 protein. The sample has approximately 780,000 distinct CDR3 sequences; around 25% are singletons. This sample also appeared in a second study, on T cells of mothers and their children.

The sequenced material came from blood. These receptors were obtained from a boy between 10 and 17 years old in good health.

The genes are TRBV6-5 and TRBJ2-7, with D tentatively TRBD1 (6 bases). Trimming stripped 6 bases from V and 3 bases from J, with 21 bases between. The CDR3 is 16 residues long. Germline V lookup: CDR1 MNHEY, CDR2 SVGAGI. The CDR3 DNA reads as TGTGCCAGCAGACCTATACCGGGACAAGTTTACTACGAGCAGTACTTC. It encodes CASRPIPGQVYYEQYF.

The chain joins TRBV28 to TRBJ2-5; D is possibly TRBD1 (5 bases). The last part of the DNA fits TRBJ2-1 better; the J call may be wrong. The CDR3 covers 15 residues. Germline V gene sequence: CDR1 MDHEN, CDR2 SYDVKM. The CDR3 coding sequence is TGTGCCAGCAGCCTTAATGGCAGGGTCTTCGTTGGGCAGTTCTTC. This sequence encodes CASSLNGRVFVGQFF.

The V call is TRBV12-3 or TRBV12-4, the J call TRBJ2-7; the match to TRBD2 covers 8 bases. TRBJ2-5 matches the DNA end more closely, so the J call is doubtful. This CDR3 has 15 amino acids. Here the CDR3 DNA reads TGTGCCAGCAGTTTAGACGGGGGGGGTCAAGAGACCCAGTACTTC. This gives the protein CASSLDGGGQETQYF.

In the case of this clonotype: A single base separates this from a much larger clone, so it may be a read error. CDR3 nucleotide sequence: TGTGCCAGCAGCTTAGCGACAGACTATGGCTACACCTTC. The encoded protein is CASSLATDYGYTF. This rearrangement joins TRBV7-8 to TRBJ1-2; a weak D match, TRBD1 (5 bases). V lost 0 bases and J lost 3, with 5 bases in between. Germline CDR1 SGHVS, CDR2 FQNEAQ. This CDR3 has 13 amino acids.

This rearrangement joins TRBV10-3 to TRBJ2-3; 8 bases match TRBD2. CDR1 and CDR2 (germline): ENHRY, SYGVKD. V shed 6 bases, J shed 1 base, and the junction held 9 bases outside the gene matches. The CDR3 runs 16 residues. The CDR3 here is CAISGRVLEGTDTQYF. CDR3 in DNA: TGTGCCATCAGCGGGAGGGTCCTAGAGGGCACAGATACGCAGTATTTT.

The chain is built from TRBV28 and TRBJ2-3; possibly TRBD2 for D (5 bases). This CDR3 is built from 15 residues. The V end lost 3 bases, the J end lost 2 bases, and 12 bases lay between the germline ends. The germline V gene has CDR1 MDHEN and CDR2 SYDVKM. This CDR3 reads CASSFFRGHTDTQYF. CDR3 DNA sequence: TGTGCCAGCAGTTTTTTCCGCGGGCACACAGATACGCAGTATTTT.

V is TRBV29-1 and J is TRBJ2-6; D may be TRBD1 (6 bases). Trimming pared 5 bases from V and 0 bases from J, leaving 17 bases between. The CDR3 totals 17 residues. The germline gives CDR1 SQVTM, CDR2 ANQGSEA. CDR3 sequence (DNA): TGCAGCGTTCTTCCGTCAGGGGTCCGCTCTGGGGCCAACGTCCTGACTTTC. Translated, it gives CSVLPSGVRSGANVLTF.

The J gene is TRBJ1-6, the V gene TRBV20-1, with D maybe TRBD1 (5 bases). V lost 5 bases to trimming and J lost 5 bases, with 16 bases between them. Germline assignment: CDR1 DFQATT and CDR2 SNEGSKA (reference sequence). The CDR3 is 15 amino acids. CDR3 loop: CSAQQGSGDNSPLHF. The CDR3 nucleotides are TGCAGTGCTCAGCAGGGATCCGGGGATAATTCACCCCTCCACTTT.